The 26 T cell receptor beta chains given below trace back to one sample, sequenced in a study of Ad26.COV2.S vaccination and SARS-CoV-2 variants. The data were produced by immunoSEQ multiplex PCR, yet TCRdb's version contains in-frame clones alone and is incomplete. The sample includes about 140,000 clones, roughly 89% of them seen just once. The sample was peripheral blood, taken after recovery from COVID-19. These receptors were collected from a human donor who had recovered from COVID-19.

This rearrangement joins TRBV28 to TRBJ2-5; TRBD2 aligns across 8 bases. The CDR3 loop spans 15 amino acids. Trimming took 6 bases from V and 1 from J; bases not matched to a gene: 7. Germline V gene data show CDR1 as MDHEN and CDR2 as SYDVKM. The CDR3 spells CASSLGAGVQETQYF. The CDR3 coding sequence is TGTGCCAGCAGCCTAGGAGCGGGGGTCCAAGAGACCCAGTACTTC.

The chain uses TRBV29-1 and TRBJ2-3; 12 bases line up with TRBD1. CDR3 length equals 14 residues. Trimming cost V 6 bases and J 5 bases; bases outside gene matches: 6. Germline V gene lookup returns CDR1 SQVTM and CDR2 ANQGSEA. CDR3 DNA: TGCAGCGTCTGGGACAGGGGGCAGAAAGATACGCAGTATTTT. Protein sequence: CSVWDRGQKDTQYF.

This clone came up once. CDR3 sequence (DNA): TGCGCCAGCAGCCAAGAATTAACACAGGCCCGGAATGGCTACACCTTC. Encoded protein: CASSQELTQARNGYTF. V and J are TRBV4-3 and TRBJ1-2; perhaps TRBD1 as D (5 bases). Trimming took 0 bases from V and 6 from J, leaving 17 bases between them. CDR3 length: 16 amino acids. Germline-derived CDR1 and CDR2 are LGHNA and YSLEER.

This chain connects TRBV27 to TRBJ1-1; TRBD1 is a possible D gene (5 bases). Germline V gene lookup returns CDR1 MNHEY and CDR2 SMNVEV (reference sequence). This CDR3 has 14 residues. The V end was cut by 4 bases, the J end by 2 bases, with 11 bases between. DNA for the CDR3: TGTGCCAGCAGTTCGGGACGAGGAAACACTGAAGCTTTCTTT. It is translated as CASSSGRGNTEAFF.

This clone was detected only once. The chain employs TRBV9 and TRBJ1-1; tentatively, D is TRBD1 (6 bases). The CDR3 covers 16 residues. Trimming removed 4 bases from V and 1 base from J, with 17 bases in between. From germline, CDR1 is SGDLS and CDR2 YYNGEE. CDR3 in amino acids: CASSLLPGGANTEAFF. The CDR3 bases are TGTGCCAGCAGCCTTCTTCCCGGGGGGGCGAACACTGAAGCTTTCTTT.

The V gene is TRBV10-2, the J gene TRBJ2-3; 10 nucleotides match TRBD2. Germline CDR1 reads WSHSY; CDR2 reads SAAADI. V lost 6 bases, J lost 7 bases, and 13 bases stayed unmatched. The CDR3 runs 16 residues. In DNA form, the CDR3 reads TGCGCCAGCAGCGTCGTTAGCGGGGGGCCGGGGAATACGCAGTATTTT. Translation gives CASSVVSGGPGNTQYF.

This chain joins TRBV12-5 and TRBJ2-1; D uncertain. This CDR3 is 11 amino acids long. V dropped 1 base and J dropped 12 bases, with 7 bases sitting between them. Germline V lookup: CDR1 LGHNT, CDR2 FRNRAP. CDR3 loop: CASGLEGGQFF. Here the CDR3 DNA reads TGTGCTAGTGGTTTGGAGGGTGGGCAGTTCTTC.

V gene TRBV6-1 combines with J gene TRBJ2-7; the match to TRBD1 covers 8 bases. CDR1 and CDR2 from the germline V gene are MNHNS and SASEGT. This CDR3 spans 16 amino acids. The ends lost 4 bases at V and 2 bases at J; junction bases unmatched: 10. The CDR3 sequence: CASSARRAGGTYEQYF. The DNA for the CDR3 is TGTGCCAGCAGTGCTAGGAGGGCAGGGGGCACCTACGAGCAGTACTTC.

The gene calls are TRBV5-1 and TRBJ1-1; no clear D gene. Germline lookup yields CDR1 SGHRS and CDR2 YFSETQ. The V end was cut by 4 bases, the J end by 5 bases, with 12 bases between. CDR3 length: 13 residues. Here the CDR3 DNA reads TGCGCCAGCAGCCGGCGGGGAGAAACTGAAGCTTTCTTT. It is translated as CASSRRGETEAFF. Looking up the rest from reference TRBV5-1 and TRBJ1-1 gives the full variable domain: KAGVTQTPRYLIKTRGQQVTLSCSPISGHRSVSWYQQTPGQGLQFLFEYFSETQRNKGNFPGRFSGRQFSNSRSEMNVSTLELGDSALYLCASSRRGETEAFFGQGTRLTVV.

The V and J genes are TRBV4-3 and TRBJ1-1; D uncertain. V was trimmed by 1 base and J by 5 bases, leaving 8 bases between them. Germline assignment: CDR1 LGHNA and CDR2 YSLEER. The CDR3 spans 13 residues. The CDR3 bases are TGCGCCAGCAGCCAAGGCAGGAGGACTGAAGCTTTCTTT. Translated: CASSQGRRTEAFF.

This clone showed up just once. The rearrangement links TRBV3-1 (or the pseudogene TRBV3-2) to TRBJ1-2; D gene ambiguous. Between the trimmed V and J ends, which lost 2 bases and 6 bases, there was a span of 10 bases. Per germline, CDR1 LGHDT and CDR2 YNNKEL (reference sequence). The CDR3 sequence is 13 residues long. CDR3 coding DNA: TGTGCCAGCAGCCAAAGCGGTTGGGATGGCTACACCTTC. Its protein product is CASSQSGWDGYTF.

The V and J genes are TRBV19 and TRBJ1-2; 7 bases are a match to TRBD1. The V gene's germline CDR1 is LNHDA and CDR2 SQIVND (reference sequence). The V segment lost 7 bases and the J segment 4 bases; nucleotides outside the gene matches: 6. The CDR3 runs to 13 residues. In DNA form, the CDR3 reads TGTGCCAGTAACCGGGACAGCCGCTATGGCTACACCTTC. Protein sequence: CASNRDSRYGYTF.

The rearrangement uses TRBV6-2 or TRBV6-3 and TRBJ2-7, with 13 bases matching TRBD2. Germline assignment: CDR1 MNHEY and CDR2 SVGEGT. CDR3 length: 14 amino acids. V trimming: 6 bases; J trimming: 5 bases; junction bases outside the gene matches: 4. The CDR3 spells CASSRLAGGDEQYF. The CDR3 DNA follows: TGTGCCAGCAGCCGACTAGCGGGGGGTGACGAGCAGTACTTC.

CDR3 protein: CASSVASGAYNEQFF. CDR3 nucleotide sequence: TGTGCCAGCAGCGTAGCGTCGGGAGCCTACAATGAGCAGTTCTTC. The chain combines TRBV9 with TRBJ2-1, with D possibly TRBD2 on 6 matching bases. The CDR3 consists of 15 residues. V shed 0 bases and J shed 2 bases, with 9 bases lying between them. Per the germline V gene, CDR1 is SGDLS and CDR2 is YYNGEE.

This clone was detected only once. The gene calls are TRBV9 and TRBJ2-1; no firm D call. The V gene lost 2 bases and the J gene lost 9 bases, with 12 bases spanning the gap. The CDR3 loop spans 13 amino acids. CDR1 and CDR2 from the germline V gene are SGDLS and YYNGEE. The CDR3 bases are TGTGCCAGCAGCGTTAACCTCGGCCGTGAGCAGTTCTTC. Translating it yields CASSVNLGREQFF.

The rearrangement joins TRBV7-8 to TRBJ2-5; 8 nucleotides agree with TRBD2. Germline CDR1 and CDR2: SGHVS and FQNEAQ. There are 14 residues in the CDR3. V shed 5 bases, J shed 5 bases, and the junction held 7 bases outside the gene matches. CDR3 nucleotides: TGTGCCAGCAGCAACGGACTAGCTTACGAGACCCAGTACTTC. Its protein product is CASSNGLAYETQYF.

CDR3 coding DNA: TGCAGCGTTGAGCCAGCACCTAACTATGGCTACACCTTC. Amino acid sequence: CSVEPAPNYGYTF. The chain uses TRBV29-1 and TRBJ1-2; D is uncertain. The CDR3 runs to 13 residues. Trimming left V 3 bases short and J 0 bases short, with 8 bases between. The germline V gene has CDR1 SQVTM and CDR2 ANQGSEA.

The chain couples TRBV7-2 to TRBJ2-5, with D tentatively TRBD2 (6 bases). Trimming took off 5 bases at V and 7 bases at J, with 23 bases between the two ends. CDR1 is SGHTA, CDR2 FQGNSA, per germline. The CDR3 totals 16 residues. In nucleotides, the CDR3 is TGTGCCAGCAGCCAACTAGTTGGCGCGCGGGGTGGGACCCAGTACTTC. It encodes CASSQLVGARGGTQYF.

This clone appeared once. V usage is TRBV4-3 and J usage is TRBJ1-1; D ambiguous. The CDR3 length is 15 residues. Per germline, CDR1 LGHNA and CDR2 YSLEER. Trimming shortened V by 0 bases and J by 4 bases, and 12 bases separated the two germline ends. CDR3 region: CASSQDHGGATEAFF. The DNA for the CDR3 is TGCGCCAGCAGCCAAGATCATGGAGGAGCCACTGAAGCTTTCTTT.

This clone appeared a few times. The J gene is TRBJ1-6, the V gene TRBV25-1; D might be TRBD1 (6 bases). The CDR3 is 15 residues long. V lost 7 bases and J lost 7, with 17 bases in between. Germline V gene sequence: CDR1 MGHDK, CDR2 SYGVNS. The CDR3: CASNASGGRNSPLHF. The DNA of the CDR3 is TGTGCCAGCAATGCGTCCGGGGGCCGGAATTCACCCCTCCACTTT.

Only one count was recorded for this clone. The rearrangement joins TRBV7-8 to TRBJ2-1, with 11 bases matching TRBD2. The V gene end was trimmed by 1 base and the J gene end by 9 bases; junction bases not matched to a gene: 5. Germline V CDR1 and CDR2: SGHVS, FQNEAQ. The CDR3 is 15 residues long. The CDR3 loop reads CASSLVAGGPSEQFF. DNA of the CDR3: TGTGCCAGCAGCTTAGTAGCGGGGGGGCCTAGTGAGCAGTTCTTC.

The chain uses TRBV4-1 and TRBJ2-2, with 11 nucleotides matching TRBD2. The V segment lost 6 bases and the J segment 6 bases; nucleotides outside the gene matches: 15. Germline V gives CDR1 MGHRA, CDR2 YSYEKL. The CDR3 has 18 residues. The CDR3 sequence is CASRGPGLAGLLAGELFF. The CDR3 DNA reads as TGCGCCAGCAGGGGCCCCGGACTAGCGGGCTTATTGGCCGGGGAGCTGTTTTTT.

The genes are TRBV7-8 and TRBJ1-2; perhaps TRBD1 as D (5 bases). The germline gives CDR1 SGHVS, CDR2 FQNEAQ. There are 16 residues in the CDR3. Trimming removed 4 bases from V and 4 bases from J, with 19 bases in between. CDR3 coding DNA: TGTGCCAGCAGCTCCCTCGGGGGTATGAAGTCCTATGGCTACACCTTC. This translates into CASSSLGGMKSYGYTF.

The chain joins TRBV7-2 to TRBJ2-5; 8 positions agree with TRBD2. From germline, CDR1 is SGHTA and CDR2 FQGNSA. V trimming: 4 bases; J trimming: 1 base; junction bases outside the gene matches: 2. The CDR3 covers 14 residues. The CDR3 is CASSSAGGQETQYF. The DNA of the CDR3 is TGTGCCAGCAGCTCGGCGGGGGGCCAAGAGACCCAGTACTTC.

This sequence joins TRBV3-1 (or the pseudogene TRBV3-2) and TRBJ1-1; the D gene is possibly TRBD1 (5 bases). The CDR3 is 15 residues long. V was pared by 2 bases and J by 11 bases, with 21 bases between. Germline values: CDR1 LGHDT, CDR2 YNNKEL (reference sequence). CDR3 residues: CASSQIASSGTRAFF. The CDR3 bases are TGTGCCAGCAGCCAAATCGCATCCTCCGGGACGCGTGCTTTCTTT.

The gene calls are TRBV7-8 and TRBJ2-3, with TRBD2 matching 15 bases. V shed 3 bases and J 4 bases; nucleotides not matched to a gene: 8. CDR3 length: 18 residues. Germline-derived CDR1 and CDR2 are SGHVS and FQNEAQ. Here the CDR3 reads CASSFLGTSGGRADTQYF. The CDR3, as DNA: TGTGCCAGCAGCTTCCTCGGGACTAGCGGGGGGCGGGCAGATACGCAGTATTTT.